A selection of T cell receptor beta chains follows, all from one sample in a study of shared clonotypes between healthy human individuals. Profiled with immunoSEQ multiplex PCR; TCRdb holds only in-frame clones, not every one. This table holds 2.3 million or so clones, 80% to 95% found once. The sequenced sample was naive CD4+ T cells from PBMCs. Source of these receptors: a man aged 18 to 35 in good health. Some clones in this sample may be carry-over from other donors' samples. CDR3s include the opening cysteine and the closing phenylalanine or tryptophan. A D gene is named only where the DNA matches it firmly. Size tells how often a clone was seen (once, few, many) or the class of an expanded clone, and some rows leave it out.

v_call: TRBV6-5; d_call: .; clone_size: .; j_call: TRBJ1-2; cdr3_aa: CASSSTGLRHYGYTF; cdr3_nt: TGTGCCAGCAGCTCCACAGGCCTGCGGCACTATGGCTACACCTTC
v_call: TRBV27; d_call: .; clone_size: .; j_call: TRBJ1-1; cdr3_aa: CASSLNREVNTEAFF; cdr3_nt: TGTGCCAGCAGTTTAAACAGGGAAGTGAACACTGAAGCTTTCTTT
v_call: TRBV28; d_call: .; clone_size: .; j_call: TRBJ1-2; cdr3_aa: CASSPSLYGYTF; cdr3_nt: TGTGCCAGCAGTCCCAGCCTCTATGGCTACACCTTC
v_call: TRBV6-4; d_call: .; clone_size: .; j_call: TRBJ2-7; cdr3_aa: CASSYGHQGVYEQYF; cdr3_nt: TGTGCCAGCAGTTACGGACACCAAGGGGTCTACGAGCAGTACTTC
v_call: TRBV5-6; d_call: .; clone_size: .; j_call: TRBJ2-2; cdr3_aa: CASSRPHGKGAGELFF; cdr3_nt: TGTGCCAGCAGCCGACCACACGGGAAAGGGGCCGGGGAGCTGTTTTTT
v_call: TRBV14; d_call: .; clone_size: .; j_call: TRBJ1-1; cdr3_aa: CASSSQAGASTEAFF; cdr3_nt: TGTGCCAGCAGCTCGCAGGCGGGCGCGAGTACTGAAGCTTTCTTT
v_call: TRBV7-9; d_call: TRBD1; clone_size: .; j_call: TRBJ2-7; cdr3_aa: CASSPGGKGEQYF; cdr3_nt: TGTGCCAGCAGCCCAGGGGGCAAAGGCGAGCAGTACTTC
v_call: TRBV6-1; d_call: .; clone_size: .; j_call: TRBJ2-7; cdr3_aa: CASQGTATSYEQYF; cdr3_nt: TGTGCCAGCCAGGGGACCGCTACCTCCTACGAGCAGTACTTC
v_call: TRBV7-3; d_call: .; clone_size: .; j_call: TRBJ2-3; cdr3_aa: CASSLKGMSTDTQYF; cdr3_nt: TGTGCCAGCAGCTTAAAAGGGATGAGCACAGATACGCAGTATTTT
v_call: TRBV19; d_call: .; clone_size: .; j_call: TRBJ1-4; cdr3_aa: CASSRGVNEKLFF; cdr3_nt: TGTGCCAGTAGTCGGGGGGTTAATGAAAAACTGTTTTTT
v_call: TRBV5-1; d_call: TRBD2; clone_size: .; j_call: TRBJ2-7; cdr3_aa: CASRASGDGWEQYF; cdr3_nt: TGCGCCAGCAGGGCTAGCGGAGACGGGTGGGAGCAGTACTTC
v_call: TRBV28; d_call: TRBD1; clone_size: .; j_call: TRBJ2-7; cdr3_aa: CASSLTGVGEQYF; cdr3_nt: TGTGCCAGCAGCCTCACAGGGGTGGGCGAGCAGTACTTC
v_call: TRBV7-2; d_call: .; clone_size: .; j_call: TRBJ1-2; cdr3_aa: CASSFGGRRNYGYTF; cdr3_nt: TGTGCCAGCAGCTTTGGGGGCCGGAGGAACTATGGCTACACCTTC
v_call: TRBV9; d_call: TRBD1; clone_size: .; j_call: TRBJ1-3; cdr3_aa: CASSERDRSSGNTIYF; cdr3_nt: TGTGCCAGCAGCGAGAGGGACAGAAGCTCTGGAAACACCATATATTTT
v_call: TRBV30; d_call: TRBD2; clone_size: once; j_call: TRBJ2-6; cdr3_aa: CAWSSLAGGNVLTF; cdr3_nt: TGTGCCTGGAGTAGCCTAGCGGGAGGTAACGTCCTGACTTTC
v_call: TRBV14; d_call: TRBD1; clone_size: .; j_call: TRBJ2-6; cdr3_aa: CASSRDRAPGANVLTF; cdr3_nt: TGTGCCAGCAGCCGAGACAGGGCCCCTGGGGCCAACGTCCTGACTTTC
v_call: TRBV6-5; d_call: .; clone_size: .; j_call: TRBJ2-3; cdr3_aa: CASSYQRSSTDTQYF; cdr3_nt: TGTGCCAGCAGTTATCAGCGGTCGAGCACAGATACGCAGTATTTT
v_call: TRBV28; d_call: .; clone_size: .; j_call: TRBJ1-1; cdr3_aa: CASSPPGAATRNTEAFF; cdr3_nt: TGTGCCAGCAGCCCCCCCGGCGCAGCGACCCGGAACACTGAAGCTTTCTTT
v_call: TRBV10-3; d_call: TRBD2; clone_size: .; j_call: TRBJ2-7; cdr3_aa: CAISEVTSGSSLEQYF; cdr3_nt: TGTGCCATCAGTGAGGTAACTAGCGGGAGTTCCCTCGAGCAGTACTTC
v_call: TRBV28; d_call: TRBD1; clone_size: .; j_call: TRBJ2-7; cdr3_aa: CASSLRYRGRAEQYF; cdr3_nt: TGTGCCAGCAGTTTAAGGTACAGGGGGCGCGCCGAGCAGTACTTC
v_call: TRBV28; d_call: TRBD1; clone_size: .; j_call: TRBJ1-5; cdr3_aa: CASSLLGTGGPRSHF; cdr3_nt: TGTGCCAGCAGTCTCCTCGGGACAGGGGGCCCAAGGTCCCATTTT
v_call: TRBV9; d_call: TRBD1; clone_size: .; j_call: TRBJ1-2; cdr3_aa: CASSPWTGAGYTF; cdr3_nt: TGTGCCAGCAGCCCCTGGACAGGGGCGGGCTACACCTTC